The 5 T cell receptor beta chains in this list originate from one sample, sequenced in a study of chemoradiotherapy in HPV16-positive cancers. Sequenced by immunoSEQ multiplex PCR; TCRdb stores in-frame clones only, minus some. Of 30,000 to 35,000 clones listed, approximately 90% are singletons. The starting material was blood, obtained from a patient who underwent chemoradiotherapy. The receptors originated from a human donor with HPV-associated anogenital cancer.

This chain connects TRBV6-6 to TRBJ2-2, with no clear D. CDR3 length: 13 residues. Germline CDR1 is MNHNY and CDR2 is SVGAGI (reference sequence). V gave up 4 bases and J gave up 0 bases, with 3 bases separating them. This CDR3 is CASSWANTGELFF. CDR3 sequence (DNA): TGTGCCAGCAGTTGGGCGAACACCGGGGAGCTGTTTTTT.

The gene calls are TRBV4-1 and TRBJ1-5; D is possibly TRBD1 (6 bases). Looked up from germline, CDR1 is MGHRA and CDR2 is YSYEKL. Trimming stripped 3 bases from V and 4 bases from J, with 22 bases between. CDR3 length: 18 residues. This CDR3 is CASSQLSDLDSPNQPQHF. The CDR3 bases are TGCGCCAGCAGCCAGTTAAGCGACTTGGACAGTCCTAATCAGCCCCAGCATTTT.

The chain joins TRBV29-1 to TRBJ2-3; D not resolved. The CDR3 is 12 amino acids. The germline V gene has CDR1 SQVTM and CDR2 ANQGSEA. Trimming pared 1 base from V and 10 bases from J, leaving 12 bases between. DNA for the CDR3: TGCAGCGTTGAAGGTCGCAGTGTCGCGCAGTATTTT. It translates to CSVEGRSVAQYF.

The V and J genes are TRBV7-2 and TRBJ1-1, with D unresolved. Between the trimmed V and J ends, which lost 7 bases and 2 bases, there was a span of 14 bases. Germline V CDR1 and CDR2: SGHTA, FQGNSA. CDR3 length: 14 residues. DNA for the CDR3: TGTGCCAGCACCCTCCTTAGGCTTAACACTGAAGCTTTCTTT. Translated: CASTLLRLNTEAFF.

The CDR3, as DNA: TGTGCCAGCAGTCCTCGGGATACTGAAGCTTTCTTT. This translates into CASSPRDTEAFF. The chain combines TRBV28 with TRBJ1-1; D uncertain. CDR3 length: 12 amino acids. Germline CDR1 is MDHEN and CDR2 is SYDVKM. Trimming stripped 5 bases from V and 5 bases from J, with 9 bases between.